What follows are 20 T cell receptor beta chains derived from one specimen sequenced in a study of blood T cell repertoires in COVID-19. Profiled with immunoSEQ multiplex PCR; TCRdb holds only in-frame clones, not every one. This sample carries approximately 64,000 clones, about 90% of them seen once, and the ten largest clones take approximately 40%. Input material: peripheral blood. The source of these receptors is a woman in her sixties with COVID-19, enrolled during active disease.

V usage is TRBV7-8 and J usage is TRBJ1-1; D unresolved. CDR1 and CDR2 from the germline V gene are SGHVS and FQNEAQ. Trimming shortened V by 3 bases and J by 4 bases, and 15 bases separated the two germline ends. CDR3 size: 15 residues. DNA for the CDR3: TGTGCCAGCAGCTTTGAGGGAAACGGCGGCACTGAAGCTTTCTTT. This encodes CASSFEGNGGTEAFF.

The chain couples TRBV29-1 to TRBJ2-7; tentatively, D is TRBD1 (6 bases). The ends were cut back, 7 bases at V and 5 bases at J, with 15 bases in the middle. The germline V gene encodes CDR1 SQVTM and CDR2 ANQGSEA. This CDR3 has 12 amino acids. In DNA form, the CDR3 reads TGCAGCGGAAGGGACAATAAAAACGAGCAGTACTTC. Its protein is CSGRDNKNEQYF.

The gene calls are TRBV27 and TRBJ2-5, with 15 bases that match TRBD2. Germline trimming cut 5 bases from V and 6 bases from J; bases unmatched to any gene: 7. There are 16 residues in the CDR3. Per the germline V gene, CDR1 is MNHEY and CDR2 is SMNVEV (reference sequence). CDR3 residues: CASSVLGTSGRKTQYF. DNA for the CDR3: TGTGCCAGCAGTGTGCTCGGGACTAGCGGGAGGAAGACCCAGTACTTC.

The chain has TRBV5-1 and TRBJ2-1; perhaps TRBD2 as D (6 bases). This CDR3 comprises 19 residues. V lost 1 base and J lost 5, with 25 bases in between. From germline, CDR1 is SGHRS and CDR2 YFSETQ. CDR3 coding DNA: TGCGCCAGCAGCTTGCTAGCGCGGACTTACAGTCTAACAAACAATGAGCAGTTCTTC. It translates to CASSLLARTYSLTNNEQFF.

The V and J genes are TRBV11-2 and TRBJ1-3; D may be TRBD1 (6 bases). V lost 5 bases and J lost 4, with 9 bases in between. Germline V gene data show CDR1 as SGHAT and CDR2 as FQNNGV. There are 13 residues in the CDR3. The CDR3 loop is CASSMTGGNTIYF. As DNA, the CDR3 is TGTGCCAGCAGCATGACAGGAGGAAACACCATATATTTT.

The chain links TRBV7-9 to TRBJ1-4; D not resolved. Germline CDR1 SEHNR, CDR2 FQNEAQ (reference sequence). The CDR3 length is 15 residues. V lost 5 bases to trimming and J lost 8 bases, with 18 bases between them. CDR3 bases: TGTGCCAGCAGCCCTAACGGGGTTGAAGGAGAAAAACTGTTTTTT. This translates into CASSPNGVEGEKLFF.

For the CDR3, the DNA is TGTGCCAGCAGTCCTCCACTAGCGGGCCTCTACGAGCAGTACTTC. Its protein is CASSPPLAGLYEQYF. This chain links TRBV28 with TRBJ2-7, with 9 bases matching TRBD2. The CDR3 runs 15 residues. Germline trimming cut 5 bases from V and 3 bases from J; bases unmatched to any gene: 8. Germline assignment: CDR1 MDHEN and CDR2 SYDVKM.

The chain combines TRBV3-1 (or the pseudogene TRBV3-2) with TRBJ2-2; a possible D gene is TRBD2 (5 bases). Trimming pared 1 base from V and 0 bases from J, leaving 15 bases between. The CDR3 runs to 18 residues. Germline V gives CDR1 LGHDT, CDR2 YNNKEL (reference sequence). DNA of the CDR3: TGTGCCAGCAGCCAAGGGAGTCTAGCATGGGCGAACACCGGGGAGCTGTTTTTT. Its translation is CASSQGSLAWANTGELFF.

This chain uses TRBV5-1 with TRBJ2-1, with TRBD1 identical over 9 bases. The CDR3 covers 15 residues. Trimming cost V 4 bases and J 8 bases; bases outside gene matches: 10. CDR1 and CDR2 from the germline V gene are SGHRS and YFSETQ. The CDR3 reads CASSLQTGGGDEQFF. The CDR3 DNA sequence: TGCGCCAGCAGCCTACAGACAGGGGGAGGGGATGAGCAGTTCTTC.

The chain employs TRBV5-4 and TRBJ1-1, with 8 bases aligning to TRBD1. V trimming: 4 bases; J trimming: 5 bases; junction bases outside the gene matches: 7. The germline V gene encodes CDR1 SGHNT and CDR2 YYREEE (reference sequence). The CDR3 loop spans 14 amino acids. CDR3 region: CASSPGQGRTEAFF. For the CDR3, the DNA is TGTGCCAGCAGCCCCGGACAGGGAAGGACTGAAGCTTTCTTT. The variable domain in full, with the rest retrieved from reference TRBV5-4 and TRBJ1-1, is ETGVTQSPTHLIKTRGQQVTLRCSSQSGHNTVSWYQQALGQGPQFIFQYYREEENGRGNFPPRFSGLQFPNYSSELNVNALELDDSALYLCASSPGQGRTEAFFGQGTRLTVV.

V gene TRBV4-1 combines with J gene TRBJ2-7, with 8 bases that match TRBD2. This CDR3 spans 16 amino acids. Germline values: CDR1 MGHRA, CDR2 YSYEKL. Trimming at V came to 5 bases and at J to 3 bases, leaving 12 bases not matched to a gene. The CDR3: CASSFTGTSLYYEQYF. The CDR3 DNA is TGCGCCAGCAGCTTTACCGGGACTAGTCTCTACTACGAGCAGTACTTC.

On this clone: The sample contains more than one DNA sequence encoding this CDR3. The chain has TRBV27 and TRBJ1-5; D may be TRBD1 (6 bases). Germline V lookup: CDR1 MNHEY, CDR2 SMNVEV (reference sequence). Deletions cut 1 base from V and 2 bases from J, with 9 bases between. The CDR3 loop spans 15 amino acids. Here the CDR3 reads CASSLWAGGNQPQHF. CDR3 nucleotide sequence: TGTGCCAGCAGTTTATGGGCAGGGGGCAATCAGCCCCAGCATTTT.

The chain employs TRBV6-1 and TRBJ2-7; possibly TRBD2 for D (5 bases). Germline assignment: CDR1 MNHNS and CDR2 SASEGT. CDR3 length: 13 residues. V gave up 3 bases and J gave up 6 bases, with 12 bases separating them. CDR3 nucleotide sequence: TGTGCCAGCAGTGATGGCCCGGGATTCGAGCAGTACTTC. Protein sequence: CASSDGPGFEQYF.

The chain combines TRBV6-6 with TRBJ1-1, with 7 positions matching TRBD1. Germline lookup yields CDR1 MNHNY and CDR2 SVGAGI (reference sequence). J was trimmed by 4 bases and V by 5 bases; bases with no gene match: 4. The CDR3 totals 13 residues. CDR3 coding DNA: TGTGCCAGCAGTCTCCAGGGGGTCACTGAAGCTTTCTTT. Translated: CASSLQGVTEAFF.

V is TRBV9 and J is TRBJ1-2; D is uncertain. Germline lookup yields CDR1 SGDLS and CDR2 YYNGEE. V lost 3 bases to trimming and J lost 8 bases, with 11 bases between them. The CDR3 is 12 residues long. The CDR3 nucleotides are TGTGCCAGCAGCGCGGGAATTCTCGGCTACACCTTC. It specifies CASSAGILGYTF.

The chain combines TRBV9 with TRBJ1-2; D gene uncertain. The germline V gene encodes CDR1 SGDLS and CDR2 YYNGEE. This CDR3 comprises 12 residues. The V and J ends lost 0 bases and 7 bases respectively, with 7 bases between them. This CDR3 reads CASSVGSGGYTF. The CDR3 DNA reads as TGTGCCAGCAGCGTAGGTAGCGGTGGCTACACCTTC.

The rearrangement links TRBV2 to TRBJ2-7; 10 nucleotides line up with TRBD1. This CDR3 contains 15 residues. Germline V CDR1 and CDR2: SNHLY, FYNNEI. V shed 4 bases and J 6 bases; nucleotides not matched to a gene: 9. The CDR3 nucleotides are TGTGCCAGCAGTGGTCGGGGGACAGGGGACGGCGAGCAGTACTTC. It encodes CASSGRGTGDGEQYF.

This chain links TRBV19 with TRBJ1-5, with D uncertain. CDR1 is LNHDA and CDR2 is SQIVND in the germline V gene (reference sequence). V lost 3 bases and J lost 4, with 13 bases in between. The length of the CDR3 is 15 residues. Written as DNA, the CDR3 is TGTGCCAGTAGTATGCCCCACATGATGAATCAGCCCCAGCATTTT. Translated, it gives CASSMPHMMNQPQHF.

The CDR3 reads CATSREAGLNEKLFF. CDR3 in DNA: TGTGCCACCAGCAGAGAGGCGGGATTAAATGAAAAACTGTTTTTT. V and J are TRBV15 and TRBJ1-4; D is ambiguous. The V end was cut by 0 bases, the J end by 5 bases, with 10 bases between. The CDR3 consists of 15 residues. Germline lookup yields CDR1 LNHNV and CDR2 YYDKDF (reference sequence). The whole variable domain, filled in from reference TRBV15 and TRBJ1-4, reads DAMVIQNPRYQVTQFGKPVTLSCSQTLNHNVMYWYQQKSSQAPKLLFHYYDKDFNNEADTPDNFQSRRPNTSFCFLDIRSPGLGDTAMYLCATSREAGLNEKLFFGSGTQLSVL.

There are a few counts of this clone. This chain links TRBV4-3 with TRBJ1-2; TRBD1 matches at 12 bases. Per germline, CDR1 LGHNA and CDR2 YSLEER. This CDR3 is built from 16 residues. Unmatched junction bases numbered 8, after V lost 3 bases and J lost 6 bases. The CDR3 spells CASSQSAGTGGHGYTF. The CDR3 bases are TGCGCCAGCAGCCAGTCGGCCGGGACAGGGGGCCATGGCTACACCTTC.